This T cell receptor beta chain was recorded in a study of response to subunit inactivated influenza vaccine. General observations from the study: Authors suggested each seasonal flu vaccination may recruit only limited numbers of new T cells.

From the RT-PCR reads, TCRdb called clonotypes with MiXCR, one entry per CDR3 protein. The table has about 500,000 distinct CDR3 sequences, 13% seen once. Germline assignment: CDR1 KGHDR and CDR2 SFDVKD. Germline trimming cut 4 bases from V and 8 bases from J; bases unmatched to any gene: 5. The CDR3 is 14 residues long. Concerning this clonotype: No antigen is known for it.

This sequence joins TRBV24-1 and TRBJ1-2; 11 nucleotides align to TRBD1. The material sequenced was PBMCs from blood, taken roughly 46 days after vaccination. The clonotype comes from a man between 45 and 60 years old who received an inactivated influenza vaccine. CDR3 residues: CATSDPWTGGGYTF. The CDR3 DNA sequence: TGTGCCACCAGTGACCCCTGGACAGGGGGCGGCTACACCTTC.